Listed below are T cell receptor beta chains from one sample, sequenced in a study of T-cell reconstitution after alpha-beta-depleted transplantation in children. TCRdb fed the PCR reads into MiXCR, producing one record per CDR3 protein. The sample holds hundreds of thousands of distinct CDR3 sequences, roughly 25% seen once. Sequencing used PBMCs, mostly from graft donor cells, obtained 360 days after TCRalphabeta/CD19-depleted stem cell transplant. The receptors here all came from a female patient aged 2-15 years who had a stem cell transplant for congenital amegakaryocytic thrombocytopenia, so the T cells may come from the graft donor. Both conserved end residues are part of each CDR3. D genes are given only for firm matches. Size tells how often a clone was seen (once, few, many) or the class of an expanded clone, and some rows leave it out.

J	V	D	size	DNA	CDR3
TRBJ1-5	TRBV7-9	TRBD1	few	TGTGCCAGCAGCGACAGGGCGGATCAGCCCCAGCATTTT	CASSDRADQPQHF
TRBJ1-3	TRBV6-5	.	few	TGTGCCAGCAGTTACGGGGGGGCAGGTGGAAACACCATATATTTT	CASSYGGAGGNTIYF
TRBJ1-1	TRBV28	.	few	TGTGCCAGCGGGAGGGCCACTGAAGCTTTCTTT	CASGRATEAFF
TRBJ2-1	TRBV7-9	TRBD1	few	TGTGCCAGCAGCTTTCGGCAGGGGGCTAGGAATGAGCAGTTCTTC	CASSFRQGARNEQFF
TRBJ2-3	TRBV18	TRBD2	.	TGTGCCAGCTCACCCTTGAGATTAGCGGGAGGGCCTCGCACAGATACGCAGTATTTT	CASSPLRLAGGPRTDTQYF
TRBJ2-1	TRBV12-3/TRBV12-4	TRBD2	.	TGTGCCAGCAGTTTTACTAGCGGGAGGCCGGTATACAATGAGCAGTTCTTC	CASSFTSGRPVYNEQFF
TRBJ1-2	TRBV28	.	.	TGTGCCAGCAGTTTCGGGGGGCGCGACTATGGCTACACCTTC	CASSFGGRDYGYTF
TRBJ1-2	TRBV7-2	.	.	TGTGCCAGCAGCGGGGATAGGGGCTACACCTTC	CASSGDRGYTF
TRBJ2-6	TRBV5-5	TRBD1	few	TGTGCCAGCAGCTTGGTACAGGGGAGTCTCTCTGGGGCCAACGTCCTGACTTTC	CASSLVQGSLSGANVLTF
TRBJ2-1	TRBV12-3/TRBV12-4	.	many	TGTGCCAGCAGTCCGATAGGACTTCCTAATGAGCAGTTCTTC	CASSPIGLPNEQFF
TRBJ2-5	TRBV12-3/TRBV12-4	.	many	TGTGCCAGCAGTTTTTTTGTGAGCCAGACCCAGTACTTC	CASSFFVSQTQYF
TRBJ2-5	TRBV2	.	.	TGTGCCAGCCGACGACACTCCAGGGAGACCCAGTACTTC	CASRRHSRETQYF
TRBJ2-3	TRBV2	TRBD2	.	TGTGCCGGATCCGGGACTAGCGGTGGAACGCAGTATTTT	CAGSGTSGGTQYF
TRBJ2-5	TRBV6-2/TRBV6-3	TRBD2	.	TGTGCCAGCAAGACTAGCGGGAGCCAAGAGACCCAGTACTTC	CASKTSGSQETQYF
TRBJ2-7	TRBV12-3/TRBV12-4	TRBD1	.	TGTGCCAGCAGTCCGGGACAGGGCCGATTCGAAGGCCTCGAGCAGTACTTC	CASSPGQGRFEGLEQYF
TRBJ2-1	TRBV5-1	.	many	TGCGCCAGCAGCCGTATCTTGGGTAATGAGCAGTTCTTC	CASSRILGNEQFF
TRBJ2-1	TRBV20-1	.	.	TGCAGTGCTAGAGCCCCACCACCTCGCTATGAGCAGTTCTTC	CSARAPPPRYEQFF
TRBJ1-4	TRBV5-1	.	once	TGCGCCAGCAGCTCCGGGACGTGGTATGAAAAACTGTTTTTT	CASSSGTWYEKLFF
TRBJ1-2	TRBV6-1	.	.	TGTGCCAGCGGCCGGGGACGTGGCTACACCTTC	CASGRGRGYTF
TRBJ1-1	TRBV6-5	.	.	TGTGCCAGCAGTTATGGCCCAAAGAGCTCTGAAGCTTTCTTT	CASSYGPKSSEAFF
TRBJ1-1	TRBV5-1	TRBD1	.	TGCGCCAGCAGCTTGGGACAGGGGGCGCAAAGTATTGCTTTCTTT	CASSLGQGAQSIAFF
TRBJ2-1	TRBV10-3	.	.	TGTGCCATCAGTGAAAGGGTAGACTACAATGAGCAGTTCTTC	CAISERVDYNEQFF
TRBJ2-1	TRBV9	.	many	TGTGCCAGCAGCCCCGGGGGTCACTCCTACAATGAGCAGTTCTTC	CASSPGGHSYNEQFF
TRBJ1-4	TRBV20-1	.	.	TGCAGTGCTCGGACACCGGCTAATGAAAAACTGTTTTTT	CSARTPANEKLFF
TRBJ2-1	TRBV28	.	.	TGTGCCAGCAGTTTCGGGGTTCGGGGCCCAGAGCAGTTCTTC	CASSFGVRGPEQFF
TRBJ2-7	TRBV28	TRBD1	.	TGTGCCAGCAGCATACTCACAGGGGCGTTCTACGAGCAGTACTTC	CASSILTGAFYEQYF
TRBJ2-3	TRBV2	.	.	TGTGCCAGCAGTGAAAGGGGCAGGGGTGGTACAGATACGCAGTATTTT	CASSERGRGGTDTQYF
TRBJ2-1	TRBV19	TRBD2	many	TGTGCCAGTAGTTTACCGGGACTAGCGGGCGTTCCCAATGAGCAGTTCTTC	CASSLPGLAGVPNEQFF
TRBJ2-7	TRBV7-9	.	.	TGTGCCAGCACCAGACCACTAGATAAGCACTACGAGCAGTACTTC	CASTRPLDKHYEQYF
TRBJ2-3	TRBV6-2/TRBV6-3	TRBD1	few	TGTGCCAGCAGTGAGGTTCGGGACAGGGGCACAGATACGCAGTATTTT	CASSEVRDRGTDTQYF
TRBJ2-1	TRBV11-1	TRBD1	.	TGTGCCAGCAGCTTAGGGCCGGGACAGGGATATTCCTACAATGAGCAGTTCTTC	CASSLGPGQGYSYNEQFF
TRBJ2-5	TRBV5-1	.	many	TGCGCCAGCAGCTTGAGGCGGGTGAGAGAGACCCAGTACTTC	CASSLRRVRETQYF
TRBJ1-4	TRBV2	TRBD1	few	TGTGCCAGCAGTCAGGACAGGGTTGGTAATGAAAAACTGTTTTTT	CASSQDRVGNEKLFF
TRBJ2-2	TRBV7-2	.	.	TGTGCCAGCACTCGCGGTCATGTATCAAACACCGGGGAGCTGTTTTTT	CASTRGHVSNTGELFF
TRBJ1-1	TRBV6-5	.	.	TGTGCCAGCAGTTACTCGGCCCAGAACACTGAAGCTTTCTTT	CASSYSAQNTEAFF
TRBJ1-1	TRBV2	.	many	TGTGCCAGCAGGCGGAGGAACACTGAAGCTTTCTTT	CASRRRNTEAFF
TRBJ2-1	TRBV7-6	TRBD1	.	TGTGCCAGCAGCTCCCGGACAGGGAAAGCCCACAATGAGCAGTTCTTC	CASSSRTGKAHNEQFF